This T cell receptor beta chain was identified during a study of identifying expanded T cells in peripheral blood. Per the germline V gene, CDR1 is MDHEN and CDR2 is SYDVKM. V lost 2 bases and J 5 bases, leaving 15 bases between the germline ends. This CDR3 has 15 residues. No infections or other immune events were documented during collection. Study-level points and caveats: Variance in clone template counts between roughly two-week samples significantly increased with total template count across all healthy donors. Over about two and four weeks, about 15 and 19 clones changed, versus 1.2 between replicates.

Notes on this clone: What it binds is unknown.

Only in-frame clones appear in the TCRdb table, and some are missing; sequencing was by immunoSEQ multiplex PCR. This sample has 80,000 to 95,000 clones, with about nine tenths found just once. The TCR was taken from a person aged 18-69 years in good health. Sequenced: blood. The chain combines TRBV28 with TRBJ1-2, with no clear D. CDR3 nucleotide sequence: TGTGCCAGCAGTTTACTGGAGGGCGGGTCGTATGGCTACACCTTC. Protein sequence: CASSLLEGGSYGYTF.